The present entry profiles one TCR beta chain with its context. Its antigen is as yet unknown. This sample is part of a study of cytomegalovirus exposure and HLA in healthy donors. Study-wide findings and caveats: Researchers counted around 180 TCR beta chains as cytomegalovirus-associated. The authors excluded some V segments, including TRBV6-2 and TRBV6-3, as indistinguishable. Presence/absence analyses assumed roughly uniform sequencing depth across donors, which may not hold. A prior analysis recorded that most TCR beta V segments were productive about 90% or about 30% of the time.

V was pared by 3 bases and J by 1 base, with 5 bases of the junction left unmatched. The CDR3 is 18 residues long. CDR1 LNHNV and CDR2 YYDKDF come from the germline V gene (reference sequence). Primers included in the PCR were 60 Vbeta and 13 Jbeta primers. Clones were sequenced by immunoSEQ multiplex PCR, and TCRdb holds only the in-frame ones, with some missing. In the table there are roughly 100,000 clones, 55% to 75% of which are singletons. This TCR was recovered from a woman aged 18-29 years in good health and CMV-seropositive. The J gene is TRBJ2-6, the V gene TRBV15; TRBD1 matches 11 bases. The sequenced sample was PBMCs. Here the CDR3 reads CATSRFGQGASGANVLTF. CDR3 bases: TGTGCCACCAGCAGGTTCGGACAGGGGGCATCTGGGGCCAACGTCCTGACTTTC.